This T cell receptor (beta chain) emerged from a study of cytomegalovirus exposure and HLA in healthy donors. Primers included in the PCR were 60 Vbeta and 13 Jbeta primers. The protocol was immunoSEQ multiplex PCR, while the TCRdb copy is restricted to in-frame clones and leaves out a portion. The sample yields about 110,000 clones, roughly 80% seen once. The junction had 4 bases not matched to a gene; V was cut back by 7 bases and J by 3 bases. The CDR3 length is 14 residues. CDR1 and CDR2 (germline): MNHEY, SVGAGI. The sequence derives from a man aged 25-45 years in good health and CMV-seropositive. The rearrangement links TRBV6-5 to TRBJ1-1, with 11 bases fitting TRBD1. Sequencing used PBMCs. For the CDR3, the DNA is TGTGCCAGCATCGGACAGGGGGCTTACACTGAAGCTTTCTTT. Its protein is CASIGQGAYTEAFF.